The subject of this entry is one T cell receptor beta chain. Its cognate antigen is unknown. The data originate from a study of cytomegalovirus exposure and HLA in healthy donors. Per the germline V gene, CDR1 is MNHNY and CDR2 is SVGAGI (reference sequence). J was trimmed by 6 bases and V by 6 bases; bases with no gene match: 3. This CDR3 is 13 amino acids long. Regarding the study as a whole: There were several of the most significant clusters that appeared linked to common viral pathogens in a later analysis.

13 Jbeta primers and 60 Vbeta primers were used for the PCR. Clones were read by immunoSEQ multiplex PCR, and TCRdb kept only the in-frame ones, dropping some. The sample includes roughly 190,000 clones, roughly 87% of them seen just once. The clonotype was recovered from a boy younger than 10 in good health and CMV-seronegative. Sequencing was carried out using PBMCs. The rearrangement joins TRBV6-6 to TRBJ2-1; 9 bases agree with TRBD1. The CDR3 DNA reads TGTGCCAGCAGAACGGGACAGGGCAATGAGCAGTTCTTC. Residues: CASRTGQGNEQFF.